This T cell receptor (beta chain) was found in a study of CD8+ T cells in alopecia areata. Remarks on this clone: Its cognate antigen is unknown.

Sequencing used cDNA as its template, made by extracting RNA and reverse transcribing it. Produced via immunoSEQ multiplex PCR; TCRdb's table is partial and in-frame only. The sample contains around 150,000 clones, approximately 65% of which appear only once. Regarding treatment: oral pan-JAK inhibitor, 5-10 mg twice daily. Lesional scalp tissue (obtained by punch biopsy) and peripheral blood were collected from alopecia areata patients. With V trimmed by 5 bases and J by 2 bases, 4 bases remained unmatched. The CDR3 has 15 amino acids. Germline CDR1 reads SGHTA; CDR2 reads FQGNSA. Broader study findings: With tofacitinib ongoing, many expanded lesional clones persisted in both scalp and blood.

Material: CD4+ T cells sorted from blood, obtained at week 4, from a patient treated with tofacitinib. The J gene is TRBJ2-7, the V gene TRBV7-2; 12 bases fit TRBD2. The origin of this receptor is a human donor with alopecia areata. CDR3 bases: TGTGCCAGCAGCCTAAGACTAGCGGGGGCCTACGAGCAGTACTTC. Protein product: CASSLRLAGAYEQYF.